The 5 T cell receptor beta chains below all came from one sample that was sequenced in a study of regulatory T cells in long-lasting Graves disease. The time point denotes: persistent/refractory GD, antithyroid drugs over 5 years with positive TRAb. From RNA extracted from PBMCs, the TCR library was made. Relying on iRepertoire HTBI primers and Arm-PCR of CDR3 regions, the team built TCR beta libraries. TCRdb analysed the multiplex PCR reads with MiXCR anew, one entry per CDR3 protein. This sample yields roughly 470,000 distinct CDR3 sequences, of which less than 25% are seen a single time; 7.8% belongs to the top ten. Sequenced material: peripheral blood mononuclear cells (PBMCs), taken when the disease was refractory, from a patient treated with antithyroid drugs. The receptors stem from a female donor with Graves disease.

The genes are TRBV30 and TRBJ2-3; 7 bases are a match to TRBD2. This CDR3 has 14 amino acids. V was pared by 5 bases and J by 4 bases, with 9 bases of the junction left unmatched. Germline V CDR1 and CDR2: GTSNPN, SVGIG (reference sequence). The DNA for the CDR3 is TGTGCCTGGGGGAGGGGTATGGGCGCAGATACGCAGTATTTT. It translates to CAWGRGMGADTQYF.

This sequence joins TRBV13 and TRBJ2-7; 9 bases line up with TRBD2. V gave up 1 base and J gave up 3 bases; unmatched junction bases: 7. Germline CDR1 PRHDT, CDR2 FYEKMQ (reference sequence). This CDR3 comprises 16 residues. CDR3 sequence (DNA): TGTGCCAGCAGCTTAGTAGGTAGCGGGGGAAACTACGAGCAGTACTTC. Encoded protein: CASSLVGSGGNYEQYF.

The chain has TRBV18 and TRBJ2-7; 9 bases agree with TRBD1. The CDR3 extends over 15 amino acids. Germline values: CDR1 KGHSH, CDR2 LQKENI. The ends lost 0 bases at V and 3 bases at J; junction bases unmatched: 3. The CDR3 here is CASSPPGQGNYEQYF. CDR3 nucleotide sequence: TGTGCCAGCTCACCACCGGGACAGGGTAACTACGAGCAGTACTTC.

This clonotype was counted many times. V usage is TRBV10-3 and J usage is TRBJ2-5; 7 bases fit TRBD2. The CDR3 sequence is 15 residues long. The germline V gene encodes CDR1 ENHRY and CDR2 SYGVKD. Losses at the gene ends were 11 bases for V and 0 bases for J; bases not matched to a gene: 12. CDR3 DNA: TGTGCCTCTTCCTCTAGCGGTACTCACCAAGAGACCCAGTACTTC. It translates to CASSSSGTHQETQYF.

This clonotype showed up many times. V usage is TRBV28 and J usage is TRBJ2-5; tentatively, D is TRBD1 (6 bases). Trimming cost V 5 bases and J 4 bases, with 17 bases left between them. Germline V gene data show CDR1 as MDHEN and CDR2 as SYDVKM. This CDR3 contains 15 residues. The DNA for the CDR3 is TGTGCCAGCAGTCCCGAGGACAGTCTTCCAGAGACCCAGTACTTC. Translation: CASSPEDSLPETQYF.